The source of this T cell receptor beta chain is a study of shared clonotypes between healthy human individuals. Study-wide results and caveats: Blood was the only sampled material, and tissue repertoires likely differ.

The authors distributed each subset's genomic DNA evenly over several immunoSEQ plates. Authors' analysis steps: ImmunoSEQ sequences covered only the junction and lacked quality scores; filtering therefore differed. Clones were read by immunoSEQ multiplex PCR, and TCRdb kept only the in-frame ones, dropping some. Clonal size and the V and J genes are those of that table, whereas D and trimming came from the DNA. The data contain around 550,000 clones, approximately 95% of them singletons. The V gene's germline CDR1 is SGHVS and CDR2 FQNEAQ. The CDR3 covers 15 residues. About this clone: What it binds is not known.

Study donors comprised healthy, HIV-negative adults devoid of recent acute infection or vaccination. Material: naive CD4+ T cells sorted from blood. Subset given: CD45RA+ positively selected. This TCR came from a woman under 40 in good health. The chain carries TRBV7-8 and TRBJ2-5; 13 nucleotides agree with TRBD2. TRBJ2-7 explains the end of the DNA better; the J call may be wrong. This chain's CDR3 is CASSTRTSGRVEQYF. The CDR3 region has the DNA TGTGCCAGCAGCACAAGGACTAGCGGGAGAGTCGAGCAGTACTTC.